This is a list of T cell receptor beta chains from one sample in a study of shared clonotypes between healthy human individuals. Assay: immunoSEQ multiplex PCR; the TCRdb copy retains only in-frame clones and omits some. The sample holds roughly 1 million clones, more than 65% seen once. Sequencing was done on a sample of memory CD4+ T cells sorted from blood. The receptors stem from a man in his late teens or twenties in good health. Each CDR3 is given with its conserved first and last residue. D genes are given only for firm matches. Not all rows give a size; the values are once, few, many and, for expanded clones, a class.

>-|TRBV27|-|TRBJ2-1
TGTGCCAGCAGAGCGACAGGTTCTATCGCAAATGAGCAGTTCTTC
CASRATGSIANEQFF
>-|TRBV25-1|-|TRBJ1-1
TGTGCCAGCAGTGATCCTCGCGACAGAAACACTGAAGCTTTCTTT
CASSDPRDRNTEAFF
>TRBD2|TRBV11-2|-|TRBJ2-5
TGTGCCAGCAGCACGCAGGCAGCGGGATCGACCCAGTACTTC
CASSTQAAGSTQYF
>-|TRBV18|-|TRBJ2-3
TGTGCCAGCTCACCACCGATTAATAAGGCGACTAATAGCACAGATACGCAGTATTTT
CASSPPINKATNSTDTQYF
>-|TRBV4-2|-|TRBJ2-1
TGTGCCAGCAGCAAGACGTCCCAGGGGAACAATGAGCAGTTCTTC
CASSKTSQGNNEQFF
>TRBD2|TRBV10-2|many|TRBJ2-1
TGCGCCAGCAGGTGGGGGACTAGCGGGGATGAGCAGTTCTTC
CASRWGTSGDEQFF
>TRBD2|TRBV7-2|-|TRBJ2-5
TGTGCCAGCAGCTTAGCGCTCGGGCTAGCGGGCCCTGCCGACCAAGAGACCCAGTACTTC
CASSLALGLAGPADQETQYF
>TRBD2|TRBV5-4|-|TRBJ2-3
TGTGCCAGCAGCTCGCCGACTAGCGGGAGAACAGATACGCAGTATTTT
CASSSPTSGRTDTQYF
>TRBD2|TRBV6-6|-|TRBJ2-1
TGTGCCAGCAGTGGCGTGACTAGCGGGGGGATCAGTCAGCAGTTCTTC
CASSGVTSGGISQQFF
>TRBD1|TRBV28|-|TRBJ2-7
TGTGCCAGCATCCCGACAGGGGCCTCGGGGGAGCAGTACTTC
CASIPTGASGEQYF
>TRBD1|TRBV7-2|-|TRBJ1-6
TGTGCCAGCAGCTTACTGGGACAGTCCCCCCTCAATTCACCCCTCCACTTT
CASSLLGQSPLNSPLHF
>-|TRBV7-9|-|TRBJ2-1
TGTGCCAGCAGCTTAGCTGGCCACTCCTACAATGAGCAGTTCTTC
CASSLAGHSYNEQFF
>-|TRBV15|once|TRBJ2-3
TGTGCCACCAGCAGAGTTCCTTGGGCGGGGGCCGTGGGGACAGATACGCAGTATTTT
CATSRVPWAGAVGTDTQYF
>-|TRBV20-1|-|TRBJ2-3
TGCAGTGCTTCTCATGAAGATACGCAGTATTTT
CSASHEDTQYF
>TRBD1|TRBV19|-|TRBJ2-4
TGTGCCAGTAGTCGACAGGGACAAAACATTCAGTACTTC
CASSRQGQNIQYF
>-|TRBV14|-|TRBJ2-7
TGTGCCAGCAGCCAACTACAGGGTTTTTCCTACGAGCAGTACTTC
CASSQLQGFSYEQYF
>TRBD2|TRBV9|-|TRBJ2-7
TGTGCCAGCAGCCGCGGACTAGCGGGAGATGGAGAGCAGTACTTC
CASSRGLAGDGEQYF
>TRBD2|TRBV6-5|-|TRBJ2-1
TGTGCCAGCAGTTACTCACGGACTAGCGGGAAATATGAGCAGTTCTTC
CASSYSRTSGKYEQFF
>-|TRBV5-4|-|TRBJ1-1
TGTGCCAGCAGCTTCGGACAGCTTGGGAGGACTGAAGCTTTCTTT
CASSFGQLGRTEAFF
>-|TRBV30|-|TRBJ1-5
TGTGCCTGGGCCCAGGGGTACAATCAGCCCCAGCATTTT
CAWAQGYNQPQHF
>-|TRBV29-1|-|TRBJ1-1
TGCAGCGTTGCCGACAGGGAAGCTTTCTTT
CSVADREAFF
>TRBD1|TRBV6-5|few|TRBJ1-1
TGTGCCAGCAGTTACAGGACAGGAAATACTGAAGCTTTCTTT
CASSYRTGNTEAFF
>-|TRBV6-1|-|TRBJ2-7
TGTGCCATCCCAGGAGAGGGTTCAAAATCCTACGAGCAGTACTTC
CAIPGEGSKSYEQYF
>-|TRBV4-1|many|TRBJ2-7
TGCGCCAGCAGCCAAGTCGATCTCGGGTTTACCTACGAGCAGTACTTC
CASSQVDLGFTYEQYF
>TRBD1|TRBV27|-|TRBJ1-5
TGTGCCAGCAGTCCCGGGACAGGGTACAATCAGCCCCAGCATTTT
CASSPGTGYNQPQHF
>TRBD1|TRBV27|-|TRBJ1-1
TGTGCCAGGCATGGGACAGGGGTGAACACTGAAGCTTTCTTT
CARHGTGVNTEAFF
>TRBD2|TRBV7-2|-|TRBJ2-5
TGTGCCAGCAGCCCGTCGCGGGGGGGTGGTGGGAGAGAGACCCAGTACTTC
CASSPSRGGGGRETQYF
>-|TRBV4-1|-|TRBJ2-6
TGCGCCAGCAGCCAAGATTGGGAACAAGCTGGGGCCAACGTCCTGACTTTC
CASSQDWEQAGANVLTF
>-|TRBV14|-|TRBJ1-5
TGTGCCAGCAGCCAAAGCGGTAACCGGCCCCAGCATTTT
CASSQSGNRPQHF